The T cell receptor (beta chain) described here comes from a study of T cell changes during pregnancy in multiple sclerosis. In germline, CDR1 is SEHNR, CDR2 FQNEAQ (reference sequence). V was clipped by 3 bases and J by 8 bases, with 13 bases between them. The CDR3 runs 14 residues. Sequenced by immunoSEQ multiplex PCR; TCRdb stores in-frame clones only, minus some. The sample carries 30,000 to 45,000 clones, 90% to 95% recorded once. The receptor was derived from a female donor in good health, enrolled as a control in a pregnancy study. The chain recombines TRBV7-9 with TRBJ1-4; D ambiguous. The sequencing used CD4+ T cells from peripheral blood mononuclear cells, collected in the third trimester of pregnancy. The CDR3 sequence: CASSFWGGDEKLFF. CDR3 nucleotide sequence: TGTGCCAGCAGCTTCTGGGGAGGCGACGAAAAACTGTTTTTT.